This TCR beta chain is from a study of blood T cell repertoires in COVID-19. TCRdb's copy holds only in-frame clones and misses some; the assay was immunoSEQ multiplex PCR. The table records more than 85,000 clones, more than 85% of them present only once. Germline V gene sequence: CDR1 SGHAT, CDR2 FQNNGV. This CDR3 spans 16 amino acids. V lost 4 bases, J lost 5 bases, and 9 bases stayed unmatched. The rearrangement links TRBV11-2 to TRBJ2-2, with 8 bases matching TRBD2. This receptor was taken from a man in his sixties with acute or convalescent COVID-19. Sample: peripheral blood. The CDR3: CASSSPRTGGTGELFF. CDR3 nucleotides: TGTGCCAGCAGCTCCCCTCGGACGGGGGGGACCGGGGAGCTGTTTTTT. Variable domain in full (rest from reference TRBV11-2 and TRBJ2-2): EAGVAQSPRYKIIEKRQSVAFWCNPISGHATLYWYQQILGQGPKLLIQFQNNGVVDDSQLPKDRFSAERLKGVDSTLKIQPAKLEDSAVYLCASSSPRTGGTGELFFGEGSRLTVL.